This T cell receptor (beta chain) derives from a study of blood T cell repertoires in COVID-19. Study-level information: Collection of acute and convalescent COVID-19 samples took place in the United States, Italy and Spain. PBMCs, B-cell-depleted T cells, or T cells provided the cDNA or gDNA that made up the material.

Germline-derived CDR1 and CDR2 are SGHTA and FQGNSA. This CDR3 contains 15 residues. The V gene end was trimmed by 5 bases and the J gene end by 5 bases; junction bases not matched to a gene: 6. The authors' processing: Counts of nucleated cells, estimated from reference gene primer amplification, were obtained. Clones were read by immunoSEQ multiplex PCR, and TCRdb kept only the in-frame ones, dropping some. The V and J calls and the clone size are those of that table, but D and trimming were determined from the DNA. The sample gives around 400,000 clones, around 89% of which show up once; around 1.2% is in the top ten.

This receptor was identified in a man aged 40-49 years with acute or convalescent COVID-19. This chain links TRBV7-2 with TRBJ2-3; 11 positions agree with TRBD2. The sample was peripheral blood. CDR3 sequence (DNA): TGTGCCAGCAGCAAACTAGCGGGAGAGATAGATACGCAGTATTTT. Protein product: CASSKLAGEIDTQYF.